Listed below are T cell receptor beta chains from one sample, sequenced in a study of cytomegalovirus exposure and HLA in healthy donors. Produced via immunoSEQ multiplex PCR; TCRdb's table is partial and in-frame only. The sample contains more than 120,000 clones, 82% of which appear only once. The specimen sequenced was PBMCs. These receptor sequences come from a male donor in good health and CMV-seronegative. Each CDR3 is given with its conserved first and last residue. Fields, in order: D gene, V gene, J gene, clone size, CDR3 protein, CDR3 DNA. The D gene is left open where the match is weak. Clone size appears in some rows only: once, few, many, or a class for an expanded clone.

d_gene: .; v_gene: TRBV2; j_gene: TRBJ2-3; abundance: .; CDR3aa: CASSEEDGSTQYF; CDR3nt: TGTGCCAGCAGTGAAGAGGACGGGAGTACGCAGTATTTT
d_gene: .; v_gene: TRBV7-2; j_gene: TRBJ1-1; abundance: .; CDR3aa: CASSVGLLGEAFF; CDR3nt: TGTGCCAGCAGCGTGGGGCTCCTCGGTGAAGCTTTCTTT
d_gene: .; v_gene: TRBV18; j_gene: TRBJ2-7; abundance: few; CDR3aa: CASSRRHLTGASYEQYF; CDR3nt: TGTGCCAGCTCACGACGGCACCTGACAGGCGCCTCCTACGAGCAGTACTTC
d_gene: TRBD2; v_gene: TRBV30; j_gene: TRBJ2-1; abundance: .; CDR3aa: CAWSASGLATNEQFF; CDR3nt: TGTGCCTGGAGTGCATCGGGACTAGCGACCAATGAGCAGTTCTTC
d_gene: .; v_gene: TRBV27; j_gene: TRBJ2-1; abundance: .; CDR3aa: CASSFLGLSSYNEQFF; CDR3nt: TGTGCCAGCAGCTTCCTTGGGCTCAGCTCCTACAATGAGCAGTTCTTC
d_gene: .; v_gene: TRBV10-1; j_gene: TRBJ2-3; abundance: .; CDR3aa: CASSESALGGIYVTDTQYF; CDR3nt: TGCGCCAGCAGTGAGTCTGCCCTAGGCGGGATCTATGTCACAGATACGCAGTATTTT
d_gene: TRBD2; v_gene: TRBV27; j_gene: TRBJ2-7; abundance: .; CDR3aa: CASSLSGGYEQYF; CDR3nt: TGTGCCAGCAGTTTAAGCGGGGGCTACGAGCAGTACTTC
d_gene: .; v_gene: TRBV5-8; j_gene: TRBJ2-7; abundance: .; CDR3aa: CASSLSHREQYF; CDR3nt: TGTGCCAGCAGCTTATCGCATCGGGAGCAGTACTTC
d_gene: TRBD1; v_gene: TRBV7-2; j_gene: TRBJ1-5; abundance: few; CDR3aa: CASSSPVEGANQPQHF; CDR3nt: TGTGCCAGCAGTTCCCCGGTGGAGGGGGCCAATCAGCCCCAGCATTTT
d_gene: TRBD1; v_gene: TRBV6-1; j_gene: TRBJ2-7; abundance: .; CDR3aa: CALGQAGYEQYF; CDR3nt: TGTGCCCTAGGACAGGCGGGCTACGAGCAGTACTTC
d_gene: .; v_gene: TRBV27; j_gene: TRBJ2-1; abundance: few; CDR3aa: CASSFRGNNEQFF; CDR3nt: TGTGCCAGCAGTTTCCGGGGGAACAATGAGCAGTTCTTC
d_gene: TRBD1; v_gene: TRBV18; j_gene: TRBJ1-1; abundance: .; CDR3aa: CASSPPSRGQDEAFF; CDR3nt: TGTGCCAGCTCACCACCGTCCAGGGGGCAGGATGAAGCTTTCTTT
d_gene: TRBD1; v_gene: TRBV5-1; j_gene: TRBJ1-1; abundance: .; CDR3aa: CASSWGQGGETEAFF; CDR3nt: TGCGCCAGCAGCTGGGGACAGGGTGGGGAGACTGAAGCTTTCTTT
d_gene: TRBD1; v_gene: TRBV7-8; j_gene: TRBJ2-7; abundance: .; CDR3aa: CASFETDRGEQYF; CDR3nt: TGTGCCAGCTTTGAAACTGACAGGGGTGAGCAGTACTTC
d_gene: .; v_gene: TRBV5-6; j_gene: TRBJ2-5; abundance: .; CDR3aa: CASSQPRQDPQETQYF; CDR3nt: TGTGCCAGCAGCCAACCCCGACAGGACCCCCAAGAGACCCAGTACTTC
d_gene: .; v_gene: TRBV6-5; j_gene: TRBJ1-1; abundance: .; CDR3aa: CASSYLGNTEAFF; CDR3nt: TGTGCCAGCAGTTACCTAGGGAACACTGAAGCTTTCTTT
d_gene: .; v_gene: TRBV27; j_gene: TRBJ2-7; abundance: .; CDR3aa: CASSSGTYYEQYF; CDR3nt: TGTGCCAGCAGTTCGGGAACTTACTACGAGCAGTACTTC
d_gene: .; v_gene: TRBV7-2; j_gene: TRBJ2-3; abundance: .; CDR3aa: CASSLIAVIRTDTQYF; CDR3nt: TGTGCCAGCAGCTTAATAGCGGTAATACGCACAGATACGCAGTATTTT